The rows below give T cell receptor beta chains drawn from one sample of a study of response to subunit inactivated influenza vaccine. TCRdb processed the RT-PCR reads anew with MiXCR; each CDR3 protein has one entry. The table includes 590,000 or so distinct CDR3 sequences, around 13% detected once. The sample in question was PBMCs from blood, obtained less than 15 days before vaccination. The receptors shown here come from a man aged 50 to 60 who received an inactivated influenza vaccine. Each CDR3 is given with its conserved first and last residue. A D gene is named only where the DNA matches it firmly. Part of the rows lack a size; the others show once, few, many or a class for expanded clones.

D	V	J	size	CDR3	DNA
NA	TRBV2	TRBJ2-1	NA	CASSEALTTTYNEQFF	TGTGCCAGCAGTGAAGCGCTTACCACTACCTACAATGAGCAGTTCTTC
NA	TRBV4-3	TRBJ1-4	many	CASSQSLPGANEKLFF	TGCGCCAGCAGCCAATCACTTCCTGGAGCTAATGAAAAACTGTTTTTT
NA	TRBV4-3	TRBJ2-7	NA	CASSQDWWNNEQYF	TGCGCCAGCAGCCAAGATTGGTGGAACAATGAGCAGTACTTC
NA	TRBV12-3/TRBV12-4	TRBJ2-2	NA	CASSQGGFGTGSCFF	NA
TRBD2	TRBV7-2	TRBJ2-2	many	CASSLSSGGNTGELFF	TGTGCCAGCAGCTTGTCTAGCGGGGGGAACACCGGGGAGCTGTTTTTT
NA	TRBV21-1	TRBJ2-3	NA	CASSPPPAGGPCDTQYF	TGTGCCAGCAGCCCCCCTCCGGCGGGGGGGCCGTGTGATACGCAGTATTTT
NA	TRBV27	TRBJ2-5	many	CASSFRRQETQYF	TGTGCCAGCAGTTTTCGGCGGCAAGAGACCCAGTACTTC
NA	TRBV24-1	TRBJ1-4	many	CATSEVRAGEKLFF	TGTGCCACCAGTGAAGTCCGGGCAGGAGAAAAACTGTTTTTT
NA	TRBV24-1	TRBJ1-5	few	CATSDFGGNQPQHF	TGTGCCACCAGTGATTTTGGTGGCAATCAGCCCCAGCATTTT
TRBD2	TRBV10-3	TRBJ2-7	few	CAISGGLVDEQYF	TGTGCCATCAGTGGGGGACTAGTCGACGAGCAGTACTTC
NA	TRBV12-3/TRBV12-4	TRBJ2-2	NA	CASSFRGELFF	TGTGCCAGCAGTTTCCGCGGGGAGCTGTTTTTT
NA	TRBV5-1	TRBJ2-1	many	CASSLLTSKDYNEQFF	TGCGCCAGCAGCTTGTTAACTAGCAAAGACTACAATGAGCAGTTCTTC
NA	TRBV10-3	TRBJ1-5	few	CAISESGNQPQHF	TGTGCCATCAGTGAGTCTGGCAATCAGCCCCAGCATTTT
NA	TRBV19	TRBJ2-5	few	CASGWPGAAQETQYF	TGTGCCAGTGGGTGGCCAGGGGCGGCCCAAGAGACCCAGTACTTC
NA	TRBV7-9	TRBJ2-3	many	CASSVKQGSTDTQYF	TGTGCCAGCAGCGTGAAGCAGGGCTCCACAGATACGCAGTATTTT
NA	TRBV29-1	TRBJ2-7	NA	CSVDGQPGQYF	TGCAGCGTTGATGGGCAGCCAGGGCAGTACTTC
NA	TRBV20-1	TRBJ2-7	NA	CSASSRGRSYEQYF	TGCAGTGCTAGTTCCCGGGGCAGATCCTACGAGCAGTACTTC
NA	TRBV4-1	TRBJ2-2	NA	CASSQDLVGTTGANTGELFF	TGCGCCAGCAGCCAAGATTTGGTTGGGACAACTGGTGCGAACACCGGGGAGCTGTTTTTT
NA	TRBV4-1	TRBJ2-1	NA	CASSQRRDNEQLF	TGCGCCAGCAGCCAACGGAGGGACAATGAGCAGCTCTTC
NA	TRBV6-2/TRBV6-3	TRBJ1-3	NA	CASGGSGNTIYF	TGTGCCAGCGGAGGATCTGGAAACACCATATATTTT
NA	TRBV2	TRBJ2-3	NA	CASKPSWGANTQYF	TGTGCCAGCAAACCGTCTTGGGGTGCAAATACGCAGTATTTT
NA	TRBV7-2	TRBJ2-2	NA	CASTLSPTNTGELFF	TGTGCCAGCACCCTATCCCCTACCAACACCGGGGAGCTGTTTTTT
NA	TRBV6-5	TRBJ2-1	few	CASSYSGVGVSSYNEQFF	TGTGCCAGCAGTTACTCGGGAGTTGGGGTGAGCTCCTACAATGAGCAGTTCTTC
NA	TRBV28	TRBJ2-2	many	CASSLSVNTGELFF	TGTGCCAGCAGTTTAAGCGTGAACACCGGGGAGCTGTTTTTT
NA	TRBV30	TRBJ2-7	few	CAWGAPQPYEQYF	TGTGCCTGGGGGGCTCCCCAGCCCTACGAGCAGTACTTC
NA	TRBV20-1	TRBJ1-1	few	CSATRNQGTEAFF	TGCAGTGCTACAAGAAACCAGGGGACTGAAGCTTTCTTT
TRBD2	TRBV10-3	TRBJ2-1	many	CAISESTSGRRSSYNEQFF	TGTGCCATCAGTGAGTCTACTAGCGGGAGGCGCAGCTCCTACAATGAGCAGTTCTTC
TRBD2	TRBV9	TRBJ2-2	NA	CASTYQAGGNTGELFF	TGTGCCAGCACCTACCAAGCGGGGGGGAACACCGGGGAGCTGTTTTTT
TRBD2	TRBV12-3/TRBV12-4	TRBJ2-7	many	CASSLAGGPHEQYF	TGTGCCAGCAGTTTAGCGGGAGGGCCTCACGAGCAGTACTTC
TRBD2	TRBV6-2/TRBV6-3	TRBJ2-2	NA	CASSYVTGGVTGELFF	TGTGCCAGCAGTTACGTGACGGGGGGAGTCACCGGGGAGCTGTTTTTT
NA	TRBV29-1	TRBJ2-7	many	CSARAQNGEQYF	TGCAGCGCGAGGGCCCAGAACGGCGAGCAGTACTTC
NA	TRBV2	TRBJ1-3	many	CASRGPTGLLGNTIYF	TGTGCCAGCAGGGGACCTACTGGGCTCCTCGGAAACACCATATATTTT
TRBD1	TRBV6-1	TRBJ1-2	few	CASSDRGANYGYTF	TGTGCCAGCAGCGACAGGGGGGCTAACTATGGCTACACCTTC
NA	TRBV12-3/TRBV12-4	TRBJ2-5	NA	CASSLDRSVPETQYF	TGTGCCAGCAGTTTAGACCGTAGCGTACCAGAGACCCAGTACTTC
NA	TRBV5-1	TRBJ1-2	few	CASSVGERYGYTF	TGCGCCAGCAGCGTAGGGGAGCGCTATGGCTACACCTTC
NA	TRBV27	TRBJ1-5	few	CASSLYGSNQPQHF	TGTGCCAGCAGTTTATACGGGAGCAATCAGCCCCAGCATTTT
TRBD1	TRBV5-5	TRBJ2-7	NA	CASSWGQGALYEQYF	TGTGCCAGCAGCTGGGGACAGGGGGCCCTCTACGAGCAGTACTTC
TRBD1	TRBV27	TRBJ2-4	NA	CASSLYGQGENIQYF	TGTGCCAGCAGTTTATATGGGCAGGGGGAAAACATTCAGTACTTC
NA	TRBV4-3	TRBJ2-7	few	CASSQNPGGPYYEQYF	TGCGCCAGCAGCCAAAATCCAGGTGGGCCCTACTACGAGCAGTACTTC
NA	TRBV6-1	TRBJ1-2	few	CASSEGTRTYGYTF	TGTGCCAGCAGTGAAGGGACACGCACCTATGGCTACACCTTC
NA	TRBV18	TRBJ2-1	NA	CASSPGQKEQFF	TGTGCCAGCTCACCGGGACAAAAGGAGCAGTTCTTC
TRBD1	TRBV7-2	TRBJ2-1	many	CASSLARLNRGRYNEQFF	TGTGCCAGCAGCTTAGCACGGCTAAACAGGGGCCGATACAATGAGCAGTTCTTC
NA	TRBV7-8	TRBJ1-2	NA	CASSGQVSYGYTF	TGTGCCAGCAGCGGGCAGGTGTCTTATGGCTACACCTTC
TRBD1	TRBV6-2/TRBV6-3	TRBJ2-6	many	CASSHRTGAANVLTF	TGTGCCAGCAGTCACCGGACAGGGGCGGCCAACGTCCTGACTTTC
NA	TRBV29-1	TRBJ2-1	NA	CSVEVWDYNEQFF	TGCAGCGTTGAAGTTTGGGATTACAATGAGCAGTTCTTC
TRBD2	TRBV11-1	TRBJ2-6	NA	CASSLRQRGLARSGANVLTF	TGTGCCAGCAGCTTACGACAGCGGGGCCTTGCCCGGTCTGGGGCCAACGTCCTGACTTTC
NA	TRBV4-2	TRBJ2-1	few	CASSQAQSPYNEQFF	TGTGCCAGCAGCCAAGCTCAAAGCCCCTACAATGAGCAGTTCTTC
NA	TRBV5-1	TRBJ2-3	NA	CASSLVRDSMNTDTQYF	TGCGCCAGCAGCTTGGTACGGGACTCCATGAACACAGATACGCAGTATTTT
TRBD1	TRBV7-2	TRBJ2-2	NA	CASSLAIGGNTGELFF	TGTGCCAGCAGCTTAGCAATAGGGGGCAACACCGGGGAGCTGTTTTTT